This passage covers 30 T cell receptor beta chains from one sample sequenced in a study of OX40 agonist ivuxolimab in advanced cancers. Assay used: immunoSEQ multiplex PCR; TCRdb lists only in-frame clones, some missing. The sample has approximately 45,000 clones, around 94% seen once. The input for sequencing was CD4+ or CD8+ T cells sorted from blood, taken in a trial of the OX40 agonist ivuxolimab. The receptors here all came from an adult with an advanced solid tumor such as melanoma, head and neck, liver or kidney cancer.

This chain uses TRBV11-2 with TRBJ1-5, with D possibly TRBD1 on 5 matching bases. V lost 5 bases and J lost 1, with 15 bases in between. CDR1 is SGHAT and CDR2 is FQNNGV in the germline V gene. This CDR3 spans 16 amino acids. CDR3 DNA: TGTGCCAGCAGCCCAGCCCCAGGGAAGAGCAATCAGCCCCAGCATTTT. It specifies CASSPAPGKSNQPQHF.

The J gene is TRBJ2-5, the V gene TRBV7-9; D unclear. The CDR3 is 14 amino acids. The germline V gene encodes CDR1 SEHNR and CDR2 FQNEAQ (reference sequence). Between the trimmed V and J ends, which lost 2 bases and 5 bases, there was a span of 12 bases. The CDR3 DNA reads as TGTGCCAGCAGCTTATATCGGATTCGGGAGACCCAGTACTTC. Its protein product is CASSLYRIRETQYF.

The chain has TRBV19 and TRBJ2-3, with TRBD1 as a possible D gene (6 bases). The V end lost 5 bases, the J end lost 0 bases, and 15 bases lay between the germline ends. Looked up from germline, CDR1 is LNHDA and CDR2 is SQIVND (reference sequence). CDR3 size: 16 residues. CDR3 bases: TGTGCCAGTAGTTCTCCGTTCGGACAGAGCACAGATACGCAGTATTTT. The encoded protein is CASSSPFGQSTDTQYF.

This sequence joins TRBV9 and TRBJ2-1; 7 bases are shared with TRBD2. The CDR3 is made up of 16 amino acids. The V and J ends lost 4 bases and 9 bases, in that order; junction bases with no gene match: 16. Per germline, CDR1 SGDLS and CDR2 YYNGEE. The CDR3 region has the DNA TGTGCCAGCAGCTCAGGACTAGGGGTCCTACAAGGTGAGCAGTTCTTC. This sequence encodes CASSSGLGVLQGEQFF.

V gene TRBV7-5 combines with J gene TRBJ2-5; TRBD1, as called in the table, went unchecked against the DNA. TRBV7-5 is labeled a pseudogene. This CDR3 contains 20 residues. In DNA form, the CDR3 reads TGTGCCAGAAGCTCAAAGCTCGGACAGGATGCTATGTTGTTTAAAGAGACCCAGTACTTC. Translated: CARSSKLGQDAMLFKETQYF.

This chain uses TRBV27 with TRBJ2-7; D gene uncertain. Trimming shortened V by 6 bases and J by 7 bases, and 19 bases separated the two germline ends. The CDR3 sequence is 14 residues long. CDR1 and CDR2 from the germline V gene are MNHEY and SMNVEV (reference sequence). The CDR3 sequence: CASSSRAHLQEQYF. The CDR3 nucleotides are TGTGCCAGCAGCTCTCGGGCCCATCTTCAGGAGCAGTACTTC.

V gene TRBV19 combines with J gene TRBJ1-2; a weak D match, TRBD1 (5 bases). This CDR3 has 16 amino acids. V was pared by 3 bases and J by 2 bases, with 16 bases between. CDR1 is LNHDA and CDR2 is SQIVND in the germline V gene (reference sequence). In DNA form, the CDR3 reads TGTGCCAGTAGTATGGGTGCGGGACTTCAAAACTATGGCTACACCTTC. This codes for CASSMGAGLQNYGYTF.

This sequence joins TRBV7-2 and TRBJ2-5, with 10 positions matching TRBD2. The CDR3 is 14 amino acids. V lost 5 bases to trimming and J lost 4 bases; unmatched junction nucleotides: 4. Germline V gene data show CDR1 as SGHTA and CDR2 as FQGNSA. CDR3 region: CASSILAGAETQYF. For the CDR3, the DNA is TGTGCCAGCAGCATTCTAGCGGGAGCAGAGACCCAGTACTTC.

This chain links TRBV27 with TRBJ2-1; the match to TRBD2 covers 9 bases. The V gene's germline CDR1 is MNHEY and CDR2 SMNVEV (reference sequence). The CDR3 is 15 amino acids. Germline trimming cut 6 bases from V and 2 bases from J; bases unmatched to any gene: 5. The CDR3 DNA follows: TGTGCCAGCAGGGTAGCGGGAGAGACCTACAATGAGCAGTTCTTC. This codes for CASRVAGETYNEQFF.

V gene TRBV7-3 combines with J gene TRBJ2-3, with TRBD2 identical over 8 bases. Trimming at V came to 1 base and at J to 4 bases, leaving 4 bases not matched to a gene. The CDR3 loop spans 15 amino acids. CDR1 is SGHTA, CDR2 FQGTGA, per germline. Here the CDR3 reads CASSLNPGLADTQYF. The CDR3, as DNA: TGTGCCAGCAGCTTAAACCCGGGACTAGCAGATACGCAGTATTTT. Complete variable domain (other parts from reference TRBV7-3 and TRBJ2-3): GAGVSQTPSNKVTEKGKYVELRCDPISGHTALYWYRQSLGQGPEFLIYFQGTGAADDSGLPNDRFFAVRPEGSVSTLKIQRTERGDSAVYLCASSLNPGLADTQYFGPGTRLTVL.

This rearrangement joins TRBV7-9 to TRBJ2-1; D might be TRBD1 (6 bases). Germline V CDR1 and CDR2: SEHNR, FQNEAQ (reference sequence). CDR3 length equals 16 residues. Trimming stripped 5 bases from V and 0 bases from J, with 14 bases between. The CDR3 loop is CASSRQELSSYNEQFF. In nucleotides, the CDR3 is TGTGCCAGCAGCCGACAGGAGTTGAGCTCCTACAATGAGCAGTTCTTC.

The chain couples TRBV5-6 to TRBJ2-1, with D possibly TRBD2 on 5 matching bases. The CDR3 spans 15 residues. CDR1 is SGHDT, CDR2 YYEEEE, per germline. The V end lost 0 bases, the J end lost 0 bases, and 7 bases lay between the germline ends. For the CDR3, the DNA is TGTGCCAGCAGCTTGGCCGGGAACTCCTACAATGAGCAGTTCTTC. It translates to CASSLAGNSYNEQFF.

The chain joins TRBV15 to TRBJ2-1, with D unclear. Germline V gives CDR1 LNHNV, CDR2 YYDKDF (reference sequence). CDR3 size: 13 residues. The ends were cut back, 0 bases at V and 4 bases at J, with 4 bases in the middle. In DNA, the CDR3 is TGTGCCACCAGCAGAGAACGGTACAATGAGCAGTTCTTC. Translated, it gives CATSRERYNEQFF.

For this clone: At the DNA level, this CDR3 is encoded by other sequences in the same sample as well. V gene TRBV27 combines with J gene TRBJ2-1; the match to TRBD1 covers 7 bases. Per the germline V gene, CDR1 is MNHEY and CDR2 is SMNVEV (reference sequence). The CDR3 length is 14 residues. The V segment lost 5 bases and the J segment 3 bases; nucleotides outside the gene matches: 4. CDR3 protein: CASSLGDSYNEQFF. CDR3 bases: TGTGCCAGCAGTCTGGGGGACAGCTACAATGAGCAGTTCTTC.

The chain links TRBV19 to TRBJ2-7; 10 bases align to TRBD2. J was trimmed by 3 bases and V by 1 base; bases with no gene match: 3. There are 15 residues in the CDR3. Germline V gene sequence: CDR1 LNHDA, CDR2 SQIVND (reference sequence). The CDR3 DNA reads TGTGCCAGTAGTATAGGAGTAGCGGGAGGCTACGAGCAGTACTTC. Protein sequence: CASSIGVAGGYEQYF.

The rearrangement links TRBV7-6 to TRBJ1-3; 9 bases fit TRBD1. The CDR3 is 16 residues long. Germline V gene lookup returns CDR1 SGHVS and CDR2 FNYEAQ. Trimming removed 4 bases from V and 3 bases from J; junction bases left unmatched: 7. This CDR3 is CASSSRQGVVGNTIYF. The DNA for the CDR3 is TGTGCCAGCAGCTCCCGACAGGGGGTAGTTGGAAACACCATATATTTT.

The CDR3: CASSQRTGGSSGANVLTF. The DNA of the CDR3 is TGCGCCAGCAGCCAAAGGACAGGGGGGAGCTCTGGGGCCAACGTCCTGACTTTC. V is TRBV4-1 and J is TRBJ2-6; 10 bases are shared with TRBD1. This CDR3 is built from 18 residues. Germline assignment: CDR1 MGHRA and CDR2 YSYEKL. The V gene end was trimmed by 2 bases and the J gene end by 0 bases; junction bases not matched to a gene: 4.

The chain recombines TRBV5-4 with TRBJ1-6; D ambiguous. This CDR3 is built from 13 residues. Trimming stripped 4 bases from V and 14 bases from J, with 16 bases between. CDR1 and CDR2 from the germline V gene are SGHNT and YYREEE (reference sequence). The DNA for the CDR3 is TGTGCCAGCAGCCAGGACGGAGGCCAGGCCCTCCACTTT. This translates into CASSQDGGQALHF. The full variable domain, completed using reference TRBV5-4 and TRBJ1-6, is ETGVTQSPTHLIKTRGQQVTLRCSSQSGHNTVSWYQQALGQGPQFIFQYYREEENGRGNFPPRFSGLQFPNYSSELNVNALELDDSALYLCASSQDGGQALHFGNGTRLTVT.

The chain recombines TRBV13 with TRBJ1-1; 7 positions agree with TRBD1. This CDR3 is built from 14 residues. Germline-derived CDR1 and CDR2 are PRHDT and FYEKMQ (reference sequence). Unmatched junction bases numbered 3, after V lost 5 bases and J lost 0 bases. DNA of the CDR3: TGTGCCAGCAGCATGGGACAGATGAACACTGAAGCTTTCTTT. Amino acids: CASSMGQMNTEAFF.

The chain carries TRBV11-3 and TRBJ2-5; 9 bases fit TRBD2. The V gene's germline CDR1 is SGHNT and CDR2 YENEEA. J gave up 5 bases and V 7 bases, and 11 bases lay outside the gene matches. The CDR3 is made up of 15 amino acids. As DNA, the CDR3 is TGTGCCAGCACCACTCCGCGGGAGGGCCGTGAGACCCAGTACTTC. Encoded protein: CASTTPREGRETQYF.

The chain is built from TRBV28 and TRBJ2-3; 12 positions match TRBD2. V lost 5 bases and J lost 4; bases outside the gene matches: 7. Germline-derived CDR1 and CDR2 are MDHEN and SYDVKM. This CDR3 is built from 16 residues. The CDR3 nucleotides read TGTGCCAGCAGTCCTCTAGCGGGAGGGAGCGCAGATACGCAGTATTTT. Amino acid sequence: CASSPLAGGSADTQYF.

The rearrangement links TRBV5-1 to TRBJ2-3, with D possibly matching TRBD2 (5 bases). The germline V gene encodes CDR1 SGHRS and CDR2 YFSETQ. The CDR3 totals 16 residues. V lost 2 bases, J lost 1 base, and 14 bases lay in between. The CDR3 DNA reads as TGCGCCAGCAGCTTCCGGGAAGGGAGAGGCACAGATACGCAGTATTTT. Translating it yields CASSFREGRGTDTQYF.

The V gene is TRBV10-3, the J gene TRBJ2-1; 7 bases align to TRBD2. CDR3 size: 16 residues. The trim removed 0 bases at V and 3 bases at J, leaving 5 bases unmatched. Germline-derived CDR1 and CDR2 are ENHRY and SYGVKD. Written as DNA, the CDR3 is TGTGCCATCAGTGAGTCTTGGTCGGGAGGCTACAATGAGCAGTTCTTC. Encoded protein: CAISESWSGGYNEQFF.

The V gene is TRBV27, the J gene TRBJ2-7; a weak D match, TRBD1 (6 bases). Germline loops: CDR1 MNHEY, CDR2 SMNVEV (reference sequence). This CDR3 spans 15 amino acids. Trimming removed 0 bases from V and 0 bases from J, with 9 bases in between. As DNA, the CDR3 is TGTGCCAGCAGTTTATCTCAGGGGAGCTCCTACGAGCAGTACTTC. This codes for CASSLSQGSSYEQYF.

The J gene is TRBJ2-2, the V gene TRBV7-6; either TRBD1 or TRBD2 may fit D (5 bases each). CDR3 length: 16 residues. Trimming left V 1 base short and J 5 bases short, with 14 bases between. Looked up from germline, CDR1 is SGHVS and CDR2 is FNYEAQ. The CDR3 reads CASSLEGGQGTGELFF. CDR3 nucleotide sequence: TGTGCCAGCAGCTTAGAGGGCGGGCAGGGAACCGGGGAGCTGTTTTTT.

This clone was observed once. The J gene is TRBJ2-7, the V gene TRBV7-2, with a possible D match to TRBD1 (6 bases). Germline V lookup: CDR1 SGHTA, CDR2 FQGNSA. The CDR3 contains 13 residues. Trimming removed 3 bases from V and 2 bases from J, with 8 bases in between. The DNA of the CDR3 is TGTGCCAGCAGCTTTGGACAGACCTACGAGCAGTACTTC. Protein: CASSFGQTYEQYF.

The chain links TRBV7-8 to TRBJ1-1; TRBD1 matches 7 bases. The junction had 4 bases not matched to a gene; V was cut back by 5 bases and J by 7 bases. This CDR3 spans 12 amino acids. CDR1 is SGHVS and CDR2 is FQNEAQ in the germline V gene. This CDR3 reads CASSLQGVEAFF. The DNA of the CDR3 is TGTGCCAGCAGCCTCCAGGGGGTTGAAGCTTTCTTT.

The genes are TRBV7-6 and TRBJ2-1; D ambiguous. V lost 2 bases and J lost 5, with 25 bases in between. Germline V lookup: CDR1 SGHVS, CDR2 FNYEAQ. The length of the CDR3 is 19 residues. Here the CDR3 reads CASSLFILRRSWEHNEQFF. The CDR3 DNA reads as TGTGCCAGCAGCTTATTCATTTTGAGGCGATCCTGGGAACACAATGAGCAGTTCTTC.

The CDR3 DNA follows: TGCGCCAGCAGCCAAGAAAGGGGGCGGGGGGAAGGAGCTTTCTTT. It translates to CASSQERGRGEGAFF. V gene TRBV4-1 combines with J gene TRBJ1-1; TRBD1 aligns across 7 bases. This CDR3 has 15 residues. J was trimmed by 10 bases and V by 0 bases; bases with no gene match: 11. Per the germline V gene, CDR1 is MGHRA and CDR2 is YSYEKL.

In its sample, this clone was seen a few times. V gene TRBV9 combines with J gene TRBJ1-1, with D hard to call. V lost 1 base, J lost 1 base, and 5 bases lay in between. The CDR3 has 13 residues. Germline assignment: CDR1 SGDLS and CDR2 YYNGEE. Here the CDR3 DNA reads TGTGCCAGCAGCGTATGGCAGAACACTGAAGCTTTCTTT. This codes for CASSVWQNTEAFF. Based on the CDR3 plus reference TRBV9 and TRBJ1-1, the full variable domain is DSGVTQTPKHLITATGQRVTLRCSPRSGDLSVYWYQQSLDQGLQFLIQYYNGEERAKGNILERFSAQQFPDLHSELNLSSLELGDSALYFCASSVWQNTEAFFGQGTRLTVV.